This T cell receptor (beta chain) was sequenced in a study of blood T cell repertoires in COVID-19 (dated by TCRdb to about 2020). Some background on the complete study: Samples covering the acute and convalescent phases of COVID-19 were provided by collaborators in the United States, Italy and Spain. The prospective study material was composed of cDNA or gDNA derived from T cells, B-cell-depleted T cells, or PBMCs. Deeply sampled blood TCRbeta repertoires from subjects exposed to, actively infected with, or recovered from COVID-19 were included in the dataset. The repertoires were made available in a free public database intended to serve as a resource for research on the immune response to SARS-CoV-2. Samples were obtained from the ongoing ImmuneRACE study (first 160 participants) and from about 1,300 subjects provided by 6 global collaborators. A de-identified subject ID, COVID-19 status, age in years and sex were almost always included in the sample metadata. Where available, HLA class I and class II types were taken from metadata supplied by the sample provider and were not determined by assay-based typing. On the study overall, not on this receptor specifically: The amount of clinical and demographic metadata varied by source and participant and was provided uncurated.

Participants in the prospective study were enrolled through a virtual design, were aged about 18 to 100 years, and lived in roughly 25 United States geographic areas. In the prospective study, participants were assigned to cohorts based on the clinical history participants reported in a screening survey and a study questionnaire. For ImmuneRACE Cohort 3, a participant was defined as recovered based on two consecutive negative NP/OP PCR tests, clearance by a healthcare professional, or resolution of symptoms. In the prospective study, mobile phlebotomists collected whole blood, serum and a nasopharyngeal or oropharyngeal swab from each participant. Additional blood draws and questionnaires over a 2-month period could optionally be provided by prospective study participants. Blood samples from the prospective study were shipped frozen or at room temperature prior to DNA extraction. As to this clone: The antigen it recognizes is unknown. No much larger clonotype is one base removed from it; base qualities were not supplied.

The immunoSEQ Assay, a bias-controlled multiplex PCR, was used to amplify TCRbeta CDR3 regions from genomic DNA. Processing in the source paper ran as follows. The number of nucleated cells in each sample was estimated by amplification of reference gene primers within the assay. To quantify the absolute abundance of each unique TCRbeta CDR3 rearrangement, sequence reads were collapsed and filtered. Productive Simpson clonality was computed per sample as the square root of Simpson's diversity index over productive rearrangements. TCRdb took this table from immuneACCESS and kept in-frame rearrangements with V and J called. Such tables lack part of the clones; where checked against another copy, unresolved V genes explain under half of the gap, and the rest is unexplained. The V and J calls and clone size were taken over from that table, and D and trimming were inferred from the DNA. Present in this sample are approximately 200,000 clones, about 87% of which were seen just once. The ten largest account for 1.2% of the sample.

Sequenced input: PBMCs or T cells enriched from blood (not recorded which). This receptor was obtained from a man aged 25-45 years who had recovered from COVID-19.

The nucleotide sequence reads as follows: TGTGCCAGCAGTGGTACCGGGACAAATAATCAGCCCCAGCATTTT. This yields the protein CASSGTGTNNQPQHF. The chain employs TRBV28 and TRBJ1-5; TRBD1 is a weak D gene call, 6 bases matching. Taken from cysteine to phenylalanine, the CDR3 has 15 residues. The sequence is cut down to CDR3 DNA, 45 bases in frame from base 1. From the germline V gene, CDR1 is MDHEN and CDR2 is SYDVKM. V is shortened by 5 bases, J by 4 bases, and the region joining them spans 15 bases.